The following is a T cell receptor beta chain sequence with its context. The sample comes from a study of blood T cell repertoires in COVID-19. Looking at the study overall: The United States, Italy and Spain were the sources of the acute and convalescent COVID-19 samples. Sources were T cells, B-cell-depleted T cells, or PBMCs; the material itself was cDNA or gDNA.

This CDR3 spans 15 amino acids. The germline gives CDR1 MDHEN, CDR2 SYDVKM. V shed 2 bases and J shed 2 bases, with 11 bases lying between them. Original processing methods: It was from reference gene primer amplification that nucleated cell counts were estimated. Using immunoSEQ multiplex PCR, the repertoire was profiled, and TCRdb retains in-frame clones only, with some absent. The V and J calls and clone size were taken over from that table, and D and trimming were inferred from the DNA. The profile shows about 74,000 clones, less than 95% of them singletons. The TCR sequence derives from a woman aged 45 to 65 in a cohort sampled during active COVID-19. The specimen was peripheral blood. The J gene is TRBJ2-3, the V gene TRBV28; maybe TRBD1 (5 bases). The CDR3 region is CASSLRGLHTDTQYF. The DNA for the CDR3 is TGTGCCAGCAGTTTAAGGGGATTACACACAGATACGCAGTATTTT.